The following is a TCR beta chain sequence with its context. The data stem from a study of OX40 agonist ivuxolimab in advanced cancers. Drawing of blood for sampling happened at baseline, at cycle 4 day 1, and at cycle 7 day 1. This CDR3 comprises 17 residues. V was shortened by 2 bases and J by 0 bases, with 14 bases between the two germline ends. Germline V lookup: CDR1 SGHTA, CDR2 FQGNSA. Some clones are missing from TCRdb's copy, which holds only in-frame ones; the method was immunoSEQ multiplex PCR. This sample has 25,000 to 35,000 clones, with 70% to 85% found just once. The clonotype was recovered from an adult with an advanced solid tumor such as melanoma, head and neck, liver or kidney cancer. The chain has TRBV7-2 and TRBJ1-5; a weak D match, TRBD1 (5 bases). Sequencing used CD4+ or CD8+ T cells sorted from blood, obtained in a trial of the OX40 agonist ivuxolimab. CDR3 loop: CASSLRGTAYSNQPQHF. The CDR3 nucleotides are TGTGCCAGCAGCTTAAGGGGTACAGCATATAGCAATCAGCCCCAGCATTTT. Full variable domain (remainder filled in from reference TRBV7-2 and TRBJ1-5): GAGVSQSPSNKVTEKGKDVELRCDPISGHTALYWYRQSLGQGLEFLIYFQGNSAPDKSGLPSDRFSAERTGGSVSTLTIQRTQQEDSAVYLCASSLRGTAYSNQPQHFGDGTRLSIL.